A single TCR beta chain is shown here with its context. The antigen remains undetermined. The data were taken from a study of T cells after yellow fever vaccination. The V gene lost 5 bases and the J gene lost 6 bases, with 14 bases spanning the gap. The CDR3 has 13 amino acids. Study-wide results and caveats: Peaking on day 5 versus 15, the secondary response was faster but weaker.

MiXCR was run by TCRdb on the 5' RACE reads, yielding one entry per CDR3 protein. The repertoire holds hundreds of thousands of distinct CDR3 sequences, with around a tenth as singletons. The sequences come from PBMCs, collected on the day of the first yellow fever vaccination. The chain couples TRBV12-3 or TRBV12-4 to TRBJ2-7; TRBD1 is a possible D gene (6 bases). The clonotype originates from a young man who received the YFV17D yellow fever vaccine. CDR3: CASSLGQTLEQYF. The CDR3, as DNA: TGTGCCAGCAGTCTTGGACAGACCCTCGAGCAGTACTTC.